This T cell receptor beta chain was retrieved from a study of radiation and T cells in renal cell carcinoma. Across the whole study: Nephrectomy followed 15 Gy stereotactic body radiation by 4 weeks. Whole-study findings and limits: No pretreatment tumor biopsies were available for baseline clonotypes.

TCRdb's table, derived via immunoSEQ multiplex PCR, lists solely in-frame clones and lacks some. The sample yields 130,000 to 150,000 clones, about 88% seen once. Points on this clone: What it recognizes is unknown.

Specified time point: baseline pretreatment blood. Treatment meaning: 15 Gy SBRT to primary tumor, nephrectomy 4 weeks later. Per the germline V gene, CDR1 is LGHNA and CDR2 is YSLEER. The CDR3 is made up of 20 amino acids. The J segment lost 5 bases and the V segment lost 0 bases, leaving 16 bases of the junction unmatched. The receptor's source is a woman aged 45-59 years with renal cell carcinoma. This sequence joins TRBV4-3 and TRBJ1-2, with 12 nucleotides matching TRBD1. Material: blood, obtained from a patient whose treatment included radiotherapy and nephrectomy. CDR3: CASSQEKLGTGGPLVYGYTF. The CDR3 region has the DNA TGCGCCAGCAGCCAAGAAAAATTAGGGACAGGGGGCCCCCTGGTATATGGCTACACCTTC.